This T cell receptor beta chain was observed in a study of control samples from healthy donors and cancer patients. Profiling relied on immunoSEQ multiplex PCR, and the TCRdb table lists in-frame clones only, not all of them. The repertoire holds fewer than 150,000 clones, approximately 90% seen once, with 8.6% in the top ten. Germline V lookup: CDR1 SEHNR, CDR2 FQNEAQ (reference sequence). The CDR3 totals 15 residues. Trimming at V came to 5 bases and at J to 1 base, leaving 8 bases not matched to a gene. Sample: blood. This TCR derives from a man in his late teens or twenties in good health. The chain links TRBV7-9 to TRBJ2-7; TRBD1 matches at 7 bases. The CDR3, as DNA: TGTGCCAGCAGCACCTCGGACAGGCCATCCTACGAGCAGTACTTC. This gives the protein CASSTSDRPSYEQYF.